These 5 T cell receptor beta chains came from one sample sequenced in a study of shared clonotypes between healthy human individuals. The protocol was immunoSEQ multiplex PCR, while the TCRdb copy is restricted to in-frame clones and leaves out a portion. The data show about 2.4 million clones, roughly 92% seen once. Sequencing input: naive CD4+ T cells sorted from blood. Regarding subset: CD45RA+ positively selected. All receptors come from a man in his late teens or twenties in good health.

The chain couples TRBV19 to TRBJ1-1; D is unclear. V was trimmed by 5 bases and J by 0 bases, leaving 13 bases between them. The germline gives CDR1 LNHDA, CDR2 SQIVND (reference sequence). The CDR3 is 15 amino acids. This chain's CDR3 is CASSVGRFMNTEAFF. The CDR3 DNA follows: TGTGCCAGTAGTGTCGGACGGTTTATGAACACTGAAGCTTTCTTT.

This chain connects TRBV18 to TRBJ2-7; TRBD1 matches 12 bases. Looked up from germline, CDR1 is KGHSH and CDR2 is LQKENI. CDR3 length: 16 amino acids. Unmatched junction bases numbered 0, after V lost 0 bases and J lost 0 bases. Written as DNA, the CDR3 is TGTGCCAGCTCACCACCGGGACAGGGGGCCTCCTACGAGCAGTACTTC. Protein: CASSPPGQGASYEQYF.

The chain carries TRBV25-1 and TRBJ1-5; TRBD1 matches 8 bases. V lost 4 bases, J lost 6 bases, and 8 bases stayed unmatched. The CDR3 sequence is 15 residues long. Germline loops: CDR1 MGHDK, CDR2 SYGVNS. CDR3 sequence: CASSGGQGVSQPQHF. CDR3 nucleotide sequence: TGTGCCAGCAGTGGAGGACAGGGTGTCTCTCAGCCCCAGCATTTT.

This rearrangement joins TRBV30 to TRBJ2-7; TRBD1 matches 11 bases. From germline, CDR1 is GTSNPN and CDR2 SVGIG (reference sequence). The trim removed 4 bases at V and 5 bases at J, leaving 7 bases unmatched. This CDR3 region has 14 residues. The CDR3 region is CAWTRDRGGHEQYF. The CDR3 nucleotides read TGTGCCTGGACCCGGGACAGGGGGGGCCACGAGCAGTACTTC.

V gene TRBV29-1 combines with J gene TRBJ1-2; D is ambiguous. This CDR3 is 13 amino acids long. Germline loops: CDR1 SQVTM, CDR2 ANQGSEA. The V and J ends lost 7 bases and 9 bases respectively, with 21 bases between them. The DNA of the CDR3 is TGCAGCGGGTCCTCAACAGCACGAGCTTGCTACACCTTC. Translating it yields CSGSSTARACYTF.